This T cell receptor beta chain was identified during a study of OX40 agonist ivuxolimab in advanced cancers. CDR3 length: 13 residues. The germline CDR1 and CDR2 sequences are MDHEN and SYDVKM. Trimming left V 1 base short and J 5 bases short, with 8 bases between. The assay was immunoSEQ multiplex PCR, and TCRdb's table has in-frame clones only and misses some. The sample lists about 85,000 clones; 87% were seen once. Notes on this clone: Its antigen remains unidentified.

General study results and limits: Clonal expansion from baseline to week 6 occurred in both CD4+ and CD8+ T cells. What antigens the expanded peripheral T cells recognized was never established.

The chain has TRBV28 and TRBJ2-5; D remains ambiguous. The TCR sequence derives from an adult with an advanced solid tumor such as melanoma, head and neck, liver or kidney cancer. The sequences come from CD4+ or CD8+ T cells sorted from blood, collected in a trial of the OX40 agonist ivuxolimab. CDR3 bases: TGTGCCAGCAGTTTATTTTTCGGGGAGACCCAGTACTTC. Amino acids: CASSLFFGETQYF.